The clone carrying this T cell receptor beta chain was seen a few times. What it binds is not known. This CDR3 contains 13 residues. J lost 6 bases, V lost 6 bases, and 7 bases had no gene match. These data are taken from a study of blood T cells in healthy people across ages. Study-level information: T cells yielded about one barcoded beta molecule per two cells through template switching.

Using a J-beta primer mix together with a sample-barcoded 5' primer, a second PCR was run for about 7 to 12 cycles. Via MiXCR, TCRdb re-called the 5' RACE reads, giving one row per CDR3 protein. The repertoire includes some 1,500,000 distinct CDR3 sequences, roughly two fifths of them detected once, and more than 4% sits in the top ten. General study findings and limits: Aged donors had fewer naive CD4+ cells and lower diversity than long-lived donors. Percentage of naive T cells showed a strong correlation with TCR beta diversity.

J is TRBJ2-7 and V is TRBV12-3 or TRBV12-4; 8 bases agree with TRBD1. Sequencing was done on a sample of blood. The origin of this receptor is a woman aged 18-30 years in good health. In DNA, the CDR3 is TGTGCCAGCAGAGGACAGGGTAACTCCGAGCAGTACTTC. Translated: CASRGQGNSEQYF.